The next 16 T cell receptor beta chains were all read from a single sample in a study of T cells after posttransplantation cyclophosphamide. Clones were sequenced by immunoSEQ multiplex PCR, and TCRdb holds only the in-frame ones, with some missing. The sample comprises approximately 47,000 clones, about 91% of which are singletons, and 3% to 3.5% rests with the top ten. The sequencing input was PBMCs. Every receptor here comes from a woman aged 45 to 65 in good health and a related stem cell transplant donor.

The chain carries TRBV29-1 and TRBJ1-3, with D perhaps TRBD1 (5 bases). Germline V lookup: CDR1 SQVTM, CDR2 ANQGSEA. This CDR3 is built from 12 residues. The V gene lost 5 bases and the J gene lost 2 bases, with 7 bases spanning the gap. The CDR3 sequence is CSVPGAGNTIYF. In nucleotides, the CDR3 is TGCAGCGTTCCGGGGGCTGGAAACACCATATATTTT.

The genes are TRBV18 and TRBJ2-5; D perhaps matches TRBD2 (6 bases). V lost 5 bases, J lost 4 bases, and 11 bases lay in between. Germline lookup yields CDR1 KGHSH and CDR2 LQKENI. The CDR3 contains 13 residues. The CDR3 region is CASSVLARETQYF. The CDR3 nucleotides are TGTGCCAGCTCAGTACTAGCTAGAGAGACCCAGTACTTC.

This sequence joins TRBV21-1 and TRBJ1-5. TRBV21-1 corresponds to a pseudogene. CDR3 length equals 13 residues. CDR3 DNA sequence: TGTGCCAGCAGCAACCGGGACAATCAGCCCCAGCATTTT. Translated, it gives CASSNRDNQPQHF.

The chain links TRBV5-4 to TRBJ2-7; maybe TRBD1 (6 bases). The CDR3 sequence is 17 residues long. Deletions cut 4 bases from V and 1 base from J, with 21 bases between. Germline V gives CDR1 SGHNT, CDR2 YYREEE (reference sequence). This chain's CDR3 is CASSAGPGQLTSYEQYF. CDR3 coding DNA: TGTGCCAGCAGCGCCGGGCCGGGACAACTCACTTCCTACGAGCAGTACTTC. The full variable domain, its missing parts supplied by reference TRBV5-4 and TRBJ2-7, is ETGVTQSPTHLIKTRGQQVTLRCSSQSGHNTVSWYQQALGQGPQFIFQYYREEENGRGNFPPRFSGLQFPNYSSELNVNALELDDSALYLCASSAGPGQLTSYEQYFGPGTRLTVT.

The rearrangement uses TRBV7-2 and TRBJ2-3; 13 nucleotides agree with TRBD2. The V segment lost 8 bases and the J segment 3 bases; nucleotides outside the gene matches: 5. CDR3 length equals 15 residues. The germline gives CDR1 SGHTA, CDR2 FQGNSA. The CDR3 DNA reads as TGTGCCAGCTACGGGACTAGCGGGAATACAGATACGCAGTATTTT. Protein: CASYGTSGNTDTQYF. Supplemented by reference TRBV7-2 and TRBJ2-3, the full variable domain reads GAGVSQSPSNKVTEKGKDVELRCDPISGHTALYWYRQSLGQGLEFLIYFQGNSAPDKSGLPSDRFSAERTGGSVSTLTIQRTQQEDSAVYLCASYGTSGNTDTQYFGPGTRLTVL.

V and J are TRBV30 and TRBJ1-6; D may be TRBD1 (6 bases). Germline V gives CDR1 GTSNPN, CDR2 SVGIG (reference sequence). V lost 1 base and J 0 bases, leaving 13 bases between the germline ends. This CDR3 has 17 residues. CDR3 protein: CAWSGNTGSSYNSPLHF. The CDR3 DNA reads TGTGCCTGGAGTGGAAACACAGGGAGCTCCTATAATTCACCCCTCCACTTT.

This clone was observed a few times. J is TRBJ1-3 and V is TRBV7-8; 7 nucleotides match TRBD1. Germline CDR1 is SGHVS and CDR2 is FQNEAQ. After removal of 1 base from V and 0 bases from J, the junction contained 6 bases not matched to a gene. There are 17 residues in the CDR3. The chain's CDR3 is CASSLVGQGDSGNTIYF. The CDR3 region has the DNA TGTGCCAGCAGCTTAGTTGGTCAGGGGGACTCTGGAAACACCATATATTTT.

The rearrangement uses TRBV5-1 and TRBJ2-5, with TRBD1 matching 8 bases. V was clipped by 1 base and J by 5 bases; unmatched bases: 19. This CDR3 has 19 residues. Looked up from germline, CDR1 is SGHRS and CDR2 is YFSETQ. The CDR3 coding sequence is TGCGCCAGCAGCTTGAGGCCGGAGGGCAGGGGGCAAGGTGTTGAGACCCAGTACTTC. It yields the protein CASSLRPEGRGQGVETQYF.

The rearrangement links TRBV18 to TRBJ1-1, with a possible D match to TRBD1 (6 bases). The V gene's germline CDR1 is KGHSH and CDR2 LQKENI. Trimming stripped 5 bases from V and 3 bases from J, with 13 bases between. The CDR3 has 14 amino acids. CDR3 DNA: TGTGCCAGCTCAACTACGGACAGATACACTGAAGCTTTCTTT. Translation: CASSTTDRYTEAFF. The full variable domain, rest sourced from reference TRBV18 and TRBJ1-1, is NAGVMQNPRHLVRRRGQEARLRCSPMKGHSHVYWYRQLPEEGLKFMVYLQKENIIDESGMPKERFSAEFPKEGPSILRIQQVVRGDSAAYFCASSTTDRYTEAFFGQGTRLTVV.

The J gene is TRBJ1-5, the V gene TRBV28; TRBD1 might be the D (6 bases). V dropped 5 bases and J dropped 2 bases, with 13 bases sitting between them. The CDR3 is made up of 15 amino acids. Germline CDR1 is MDHEN and CDR2 is SYDVKM. The CDR3 sequence: CASSGRGFGNQPQHF. The CDR3 bases are TGTGCCAGCAGTGGCAGGGGTTTCGGCAATCAGCCCCAGCATTTT. Together with reference TRBV28 and TRBJ1-5, the CDR3 gives the full variable domain: DVKVTQSSRYLVKRTGEKVFLECVQDMDHENMFWYRQDPGLGLRLIYFSYDVKMKEKGDIPEGYSVSREKKERFSLILESASTNQTSMYLCASSGRGFGNQPQHFGDGTRLSIL.

The chain recombines TRBV28 with TRBJ2-7; D gene unclear. V shed 10 bases and J shed 2 bases, with 12 bases lying between them. The CDR3 totals 12 residues. Germline CDR1 and CDR2: MDHEN and SYDVKM. CDR3 bases: TGTGCCACTTTCGACTTAGCCTACGAGCAGTACTTC. It encodes CATFDLAYEQYF.

This clone ranks as medium-sized (0.01 to 0.1%). The gene calls are TRBV6-4 and TRBJ2-3; 8 nucleotides agree with TRBD2. CDR3 length equals 15 residues. V lost 5 bases to trimming and J lost 6 bases; unmatched junction nucleotides: 10. Germline V gives CDR1 MRHNA, CDR2 SNTAGT. The CDR3 here is CASSRGGSGADTQYF. The DNA of the CDR3 is TGTGCCAGCAGTCGGGGGGGATCGGGGGCGGATACGCAGTATTTT.

The rearrangement links TRBV6-1 to TRBJ2-1; TRBD2 aligns across 8 bases. This CDR3 contains 15 residues. Unmatched junction bases numbered 6, after V lost 3 bases and J lost 5 bases. Per germline, CDR1 MNHNS and CDR2 SASEGT. The CDR3 is CASSDVRGDHNEQFF. The CDR3 DNA sequence: TGTGCCAGCAGTGACGTGCGGGGGGACCACAATGAGCAGTTCTTC.

V gene TRBV6-4 combines with J gene TRBJ2-4, with a possible D match to TRBD1 (5 bases). CDR1 is MRHNA, CDR2 SNTAGT, per germline. V shed 4 bases and J shed 5 bases, with 15 bases lying between them. This CDR3 spans 15 amino acids. DNA for the CDR3: TGTGCCAGCAGTGTTCTGGCAGGGCCTCAAAACATTCAGTACTTC. This sequence encodes CASSVLAGPQNIQYF.

The chain employs TRBV5-4 and TRBJ2-1; D is unresolved. The CDR3 is 11 amino acids. CDR1 and CDR2 (germline): SGHNT, YYREEE (reference sequence). The V gene lost 4 bases and the J gene lost 8 bases, with 7 bases spanning the gap. The DNA for the CDR3 is TGTGCCAGCAGCGGTAGTGATGAGCAGTTCTTC. As protein: CASSGSDEQFF.

This chain connects TRBV6-7 to TRBJ1-5; D call uncertain. TRBV6-7 is an open reading frame, and its role is uncertain. V was cut by 4 bases and J by 0 bases, with 22 bases left in between. The CDR3 runs to 19 residues. CDR3 nucleotides: TGTGCCAGCAGTTCATCAGAAGCGTCGGCAGCTTATAGCAATCAGCCCCAGCATTTT. It encodes CASSSSEASAAYSNQPQHF.